What follows are 26 T cell receptor beta chains derived from one specimen sequenced in a study of regulatory T cells in long-lasting Graves disease. Described time point: newly diagnosed GD, antithyroid drugs for less than 3 months. PBMC RNA was the source of the TCR library. Both iRepertoire HTBI primers and Arm-PCR of CDR3 regions were used to build the TCR beta libraries. TCRdb re-derived calls from the multiplex PCR reads in MiXCR, one entry per CDR3 protein. The table has around 250,000 distinct CDR3 sequences, about 16% seen once. The specimen comprised peripheral blood mononuclear cells (PBMCs), sampled at new diagnosis, from a patient treated with antithyroid drugs. These receptors were obtained from a female donor with Graves disease.

This clonotype was counted at least ten times. V gene TRBV7-8 combines with J gene TRBJ2-5, with D possibly called TRBD1 or TRBD2 (6 bases each). The germline gives CDR1 SGHVS, CDR2 FQNEAQ. Between the trimmed V and J ends, which lost 6 bases and 6 bases, there was a span of 17 bases. The CDR3 contains 14 residues. The CDR3 spells CASRKQGLRQTQYF. The DNA of the CDR3 is TGTGCCAGCAGGAAACAGGGACTGCGGCAGACCCAGTACTTC.

At least ten counts were recorded for this clonotype. The chain couples TRBV2 to TRBJ1-4; D not certain. The CDR3 length is 14 residues. V was cut by 4 bases and J by 8 bases, with 14 bases left in between. Germline assignment: CDR1 SNHLY and CDR2 FYNNEI. Here the CDR3 DNA reads TGTGCCAGCAGTGTAGTTTGGGTAGGGGAAAAACTGTTTTTT. Protein: CASSVVWVGEKLFF.

This clonotype has ten or more counts. The rearrangement uses TRBV29-1 and TRBJ2-1, with 7 bases matching TRBD2. This CDR3 contains 12 residues. Germline-derived CDR1 and CDR2 are SQVTM and ANQGSEA. The CDR3: CTVGGSYNEQFF. The DNA for the CDR3 is TGCACCGTGGGAGGGTCCTACAATGAGCAGTTCTTC.

This clonotype has at least ten counts. The genes are TRBV2 and TRBJ1-4, with no clear D. V lost 6 bases and J 0 bases, leaving 8 bases between the germline ends. The CDR3 is 14 residues long. Germline V CDR1 and CDR2: SNHLY, FYNNEI. The CDR3 spells CASREKPTNEKLFF. In DNA, the CDR3 is TGTGCCAGCAGGGAGAAGCCAACTAATGAAAAACTGTTTTTT.

This clonotype was seen repeatedly, ten times or more. CDR3 DNA sequence: TGCAGTCTGACAGGGTTCTATGGCTACACCTTC. This codes for CSLTGFYGYTF. The chain links TRBV20-1 to TRBJ1-2; 7 bases match TRBD1. With 8 bases clipped from V and 4 bases from J, the junction kept 4 bases outside the gene matches. The CDR3 loop spans 11 amino acids. CDR1 is DFQATT, CDR2 SNEGSKA, per germline (reference sequence).

This clonotype showed up many times. The CDR3 here is CASARGDRASNQPQHF. Written as DNA, the CDR3 is TGTGCCAGCGCCCGCGGGGACAGGGCTAGCAATCAGCCCCAGCATTTT. The V and J genes are TRBV28 and TRBJ1-5; TRBD1 aligns across 9 bases. Unmatched junction bases numbered 8, after V lost 8 bases and J lost 0 bases. This CDR3 has 16 residues. The germline V gene encodes CDR1 MDHEN and CDR2 SYDVKM.

In the case of this clonotype: A read error may be the cause here, since a much bigger clone is one base away. Here the CDR3 DNA reads TGTGCCAGCAGTTTTGTCTTAAGCTCCTACAATGAGCAGTCCTTC. This gives the protein CASSFVLSSYNEQSF. The chain is built from TRBV28 and TRBJ2-1; D gene uncertain. Germline values: CDR1 MDHEN, CDR2 SYDVKM. The CDR3 covers 15 residues.

The chain employs TRBV28 and TRBJ2-1; TRBD2 matches 8 bases. The length of the CDR3 is 15 residues. Losses at the gene ends were 5 bases for V and 8 bases for J; bases not matched to a gene: 11. CDR1 is MDHEN, CDR2 SYDVKM, per germline. CDR3 nucleotides: TGTGCCAGCAGTCCCTGGACTAGCCGGAGGGATGAGCAGTTCTTC. It yields the protein CASSPWTSRRDEQFF.

For the CDR3, the DNA is TGTGCCAGTCACCGGGGGCAGACAACTGGAAACACCATATATTTT. Translation: CASHRGQTTGNTIYF. The chain recombines TRBV19 with TRBJ1-3; possibly TRBD1 for D (6 bases). The CDR3 totals 15 residues. V lost 8 bases and J lost 2, with 16 bases in between. Germline lookup yields CDR1 LNHDA and CDR2 SQIVND (reference sequence).

The CDR3 coding sequence is TGCAGTGCTAGAGGGGGGGCTAGCGGGGCAGATACGCAGTATTTT. Amino acid sequence: CSARGGASGADTQYF. V usage is TRBV20-1 and J usage is TRBJ2-3; 9 positions match TRBD2. Germline CDR1 DFQATT, CDR2 SNEGSKA (reference sequence). Trimming at V came to 1 base and at J to 4 bases, leaving 6 bases not matched to a gene. This CDR3 has 15 amino acids.

This clonotype was detected many times. The chain is built from TRBV12-3 or TRBV12-4 and TRBJ2-7; D is perhaps TRBD1 (5 bases). V lost 4 bases to trimming and J lost 6 bases, with 10 bases between them. The CDR3 runs 12 residues. The CDR3 spells CASSSDSTEQYF. DNA for the CDR3: TGTGCCAGCAGTTCCGACAGTACCGAGCAGTACTTC.

The V gene is TRBV9, the J gene TRBJ2-7, with 15 bases identical to TRBD2. There are 18 residues in the CDR3. CDR1 and CDR2 from the germline V gene are SGDLS and YYNGEE. J gave up 5 bases and V 0 bases, and 9 bases lay outside the gene matches. DNA for the CDR3: TGTGCCAGCAGCGTAGAGGGGACTAGCGGGAGGTCGGTCCACGAGCAGTACTTC. It specifies CASSVEGTSGRSVHEQYF.

This clonotype was picked up many times. This rearrangement joins TRBV20-1 to TRBJ2-3, with D perhaps assigned TRBD1 or TRBD2 (5 bases each). CDR1 is DFQATT and CDR2 is SNEGSKA in the germline V gene (reference sequence). The CDR3 is made up of 13 amino acids. V lost 5 bases and J 1 base, leaving 10 bases between the germline ends. Here the CDR3 reads CSAGDEGTDTQYF. The CDR3 DNA is TGCAGTGCTGGGGACGAAGGCACAGATACGCAGTATTTT.

The table lists this clonotype with many counts. This rearrangement joins TRBV11-3 to TRBJ2-3; D gene unclear. The CDR3 runs 14 residues. Trimming took off 5 bases at V and 5 bases at J, with 14 bases between the two ends. Germline V gene data show CDR1 as SGHNT and CDR2 as YENEEA. In DNA, the CDR3 is TGTGCCAGCAGCAAAGGCCCTGCGGAAGATACGCAGTATTTT. Amino acid sequence: CASSKGPAEDTQYF.

Note on this clonotype: This may come from a read error, since a much larger clone is one base off. This chain links TRBV6-1 with TRBJ2-2; D possibly corresponds to TRBD2 (6 bases). The germline gives CDR1 MNHNS, CDR2 SASEGT. The CDR3 consists of 13 residues. The CDR3 DNA is TGTGCCAGCAGACCCGGTAACACCGGGGGGCTGTTTTTT. Translated, it gives CASRPGNTGGLFF.

This clonotype has ten or more counts. This chain joins TRBV20-1 and TRBJ2-5; 14 bases fit TRBD2. Trimming took 6 bases from V and 1 from J; bases not matched to a gene: 16. The CDR3 totals 19 residues. The germline V gene has CDR1 DFQATT and CDR2 SNEGSKA (reference sequence). As DNA, the CDR3 is TGCAGTGCCTACAGGGATTTGGGACTAGCGGGAGAGGTCCAAGAGACCCAGTACTTC. Amino acid sequence: CSAYRDLGLAGEVQETQYF.

This clonotype was seen ten or more times. The rearrangement links TRBV5-6 to TRBJ2-7; no clear D gene. Trimming stripped 3 bases from V and 3 bases from J, with 7 bases between. This CDR3 region has 12 residues. The germline CDR1 and CDR2 sequences are SGHDT and YYEEEE. CDR3: CASSSLGYEQYF. The CDR3 DNA reads TGTGCCAGCAGCTCACTGGGCTACGAGCAGTACTTC.

This clonotype was picked up many times. The chain combines TRBV24-1 with TRBJ2-1, with a tentative D call TRBD1 (5 bases). CDR1 KGHDR and CDR2 SFDVKD come from the germline V gene. The CDR3 sequence is 14 residues long. The V end was cut by 4 bases, the J end by 4 bases, with 10 bases between. The CDR3 loop reads CATSDPTDYNEQFF. The CDR3 region has the DNA TGTGCCACCAGTGACCCGACAGATTACAATGAGCAGTTCTTC.

This clonotype appeared many times. This sequence joins TRBV12-5 and TRBJ1-2; a weak D match, TRBD1 (6 bases). The CDR3 runs 14 residues. The V end lost 5 bases, the J end lost 6 bases, and 16 bases lay between the germline ends. CDR1 is LGHNT and CDR2 is FRNRAP in the germline V gene. The CDR3 coding sequence is TGTGCTAGTGGTGTCGCACAGGGTTGGGATGGCTACACCTTC. It encodes CASGVAQGWDGYTF.

CDR3 loop: CASSETESYEQYF. CDR3 sequence (DNA): TGCGCCAGCAGTGAGACGGAGTCCTACGAGCAGTACTTC. The rearrangement links TRBV10-2 to TRBJ2-7; D gene uncertain. Germline V gene data show CDR1 as WSHSY and CDR2 as SAAADI. V was cut by 2 bases and J by 1 base, with 6 bases left in between. The length of the CDR3 is 13 residues.

The table lists this clonotype with many counts. The V call is TRBV20-1, the J call TRBJ2-7; D ambiguous. CDR1 is DFQATT, CDR2 SNEGSKA, per germline (reference sequence). Trimming took 0 bases from V and 2 from J, leaving 8 bases between them. The CDR3 is 13 residues long. The CDR3 here is CSARDGPAYEQYF. CDR3 DNA sequence: TGCAGTGCTAGAGATGGTCCAGCCTACGAGCAGTACTTC.

The rearrangement joins TRBV12-3 or TRBV12-4 to TRBJ1-6; possible D gene TRBD1, 6 bases. Trimming left V 2 bases short and J 7 bases short, with 9 bases between. This CDR3 has 14 residues. The CDR3, as DNA: TGTGCCAGCAGTTTACGACAGGACAATTCACCCCTCCACTTT. As protein: CASSLRQDNSPLHF.

This clonotype was picked up a small number of times. One end of the junction varies from germline; a read error may be responsible. The V and J genes are TRBV5-1 and TRBJ1-5; 8 nucleotides align to TRBD1. Looked up from germline, CDR1 is SGHRS and CDR2 is YFSETQ. This CDR3 comprises 18 residues. The CDR3 region is CASSFTQDRVFSNQPQHF. The CDR3 region has the DNA TGTGCCAGCAGCTTCACCCAGGACAGGGTTTTTAGCAATCAGCCCCAGCATTTT.

The chain is built from TRBV5-1 and TRBJ2-5; a weak D match, TRBD2 (6 bases). The V end was cut by 0 bases, the J end by 5 bases, with 11 bases between. This CDR3 region has 14 residues. Germline V gene sequence: CDR1 SGHRS, CDR2 YFSETQ. This CDR3 reads CASSLEGGAETQYF. The CDR3 nucleotides read TGCGCCAGCAGCTTGGAGGGAGGAGCCGAGACCCAGTACTTC.

The chain's CDR3 is CASSYIQSTDTQYF. CDR3 sequence (DNA): TGTGCCAGCAGTTATATACAAAGCACAGATACGCAGTATTTT. The chain has TRBV6-2 or TRBV6-3 and TRBJ2-3; D remains ambiguous. Trimming pared 3 bases from V and 0 bases from J, leaving 7 bases between. CDR1 and CDR2 (germline): MNHEY, SVGEGT. This CDR3 region has 14 residues.

This clonotype has a handful of counts. The V and J genes are TRBV4-1 and TRBJ1-4; D remains ambiguous. V was trimmed by 4 bases and J by 7 bases, leaving 10 bases between them. Germline V gene lookup returns CDR1 MGHRA and CDR2 YSYEKL. This CDR3 spans 13 amino acids. CDR3 region: CASSPGRSEKLFF. The CDR3 DNA reads TGCGCCAGCAGCCCTGGGAGGAGTGAAAAACTGTTTTTT.